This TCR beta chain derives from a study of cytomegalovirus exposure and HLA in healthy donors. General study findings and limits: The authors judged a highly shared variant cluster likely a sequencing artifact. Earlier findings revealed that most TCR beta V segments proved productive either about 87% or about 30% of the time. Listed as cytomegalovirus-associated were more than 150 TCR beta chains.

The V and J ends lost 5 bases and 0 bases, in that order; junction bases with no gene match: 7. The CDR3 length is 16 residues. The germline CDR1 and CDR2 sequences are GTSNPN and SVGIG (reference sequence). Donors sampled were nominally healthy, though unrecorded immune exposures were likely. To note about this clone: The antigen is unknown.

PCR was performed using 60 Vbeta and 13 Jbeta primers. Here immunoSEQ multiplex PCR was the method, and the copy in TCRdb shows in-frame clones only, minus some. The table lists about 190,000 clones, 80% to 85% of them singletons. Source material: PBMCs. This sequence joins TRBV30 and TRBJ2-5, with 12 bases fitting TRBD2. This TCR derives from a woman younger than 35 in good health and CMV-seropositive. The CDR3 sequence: CAWEAGTSGYQETQYF. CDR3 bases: TGTGCCTGGGAAGCCGGGACTAGCGGGTACCAAGAGACCCAGTACTTC.